This TCR beta chain comes out of a study of a mutant IDH1 vaccine in newly diagnosed glioma. Study-wide background: The first vaccination came 4-6 weeks after radiotherapy alone, or with temozolomide cycles. There were approximately 60% males and around 40% females among treated patients, whose mean age was about 38 years.

Germline V lookup: CDR1 SGHRS, CDR2 YFSETQ. This CDR3 region has 15 residues. This clone showed up just once. The antigen remains undetermined. Sample time point: week 23, last vaccination. Topical imiquimod was applied with each vaccine dose, which held 300 ug of mutant IDH1 20-mer peptide. The donors' diagnosis was new WHO grade 3 or 4 astrocytoma that was IDH1-mutant and ATRX-lost. Profiled with immunoSEQ multiplex PCR; TCRdb holds only in-frame clones, not every one. The table lists about 65,000 clones, 70% to 90% of them singletons, with over 4% in the top ten. The chain recombines TRBV5-1 with TRBJ2-5, with 8 bases identical to TRBD1. The J call is uncertain, as TRBJ2-7 better fits the DNA end. The sequence was collected from a man aged 30 to 39 with glioma. Here the sequenced sample was PBMCs, taken from a glioma patient whose treatment included an IDH1 peptide vaccine. CDR3 residues: CASKFFDRGQYEQYF. CDR3 coding DNA: TGCGCCAGCAAATTTTTTGACAGGGGACAATACGAGCAGTACTTC.